This passage covers 17 T cell receptor beta chains from one sample sequenced in a study of T cells in localized non-small cell lung cancer. TCRdb's table, derived via immunoSEQ multiplex PCR, lists solely in-frame clones and lacks some. Among about 740 clones, roughly 20% were seen once, and the ten largest hold approximately 30%. Sequenced material: normal lung tissue next to the tumor, taken before any cancer treatment. All receptors derive from a female donor at least 60 years old with stage II lung adenocarcinoma.

The V and J genes are TRBV28 and TRBJ2-2; perhaps TRBD1 as D (5 bases). The V and J ends lost 6 bases and 1 base respectively, with 15 bases between them. Germline V gives CDR1 MDHEN, CDR2 SYDVKM. This CDR3 has 16 amino acids. CDR3 DNA sequence: TGTGCCAGCAGGGCAGCAGGGAATAGGAACACCGGGGAGCTGTTTTTT. This sequence encodes CASRAAGNRNTGELFF.

J is TRBJ1-2 and V is TRBV25-1; possibly TRBD1 for D (5 bases). The V gene's germline CDR1 is MGHDK and CDR2 SYGVNS. V shed 4 bases and J shed 8 bases, with 20 bases lying between them. CDR3 length: 15 residues. CDR3 coding DNA: TGTGCCAGCAGTGCCCACAGGTTGGGAGGGCCAGGCTACACCTTC. The encoded protein is CASSAHRLGGPGYTF.

This clone is deemed medium-sized (0.01 to 0.1%). The chain joins TRBV11-3 to TRBJ1-3; TRBD1 agrees at 8 bases. After removal of 3 bases from V and 4 bases from J, the junction contained 5 bases not matched to a gene. The CDR3 totals 15 residues. Germline lookup yields CDR1 SGHNT and CDR2 YENEEA. CDR3 region: CASSFQGANGNTIYF. The CDR3 bases are TGTGCCAGCAGCTTTCAGGGGGCTAACGGAAACACCATATATTTT.

The chain has TRBV5-1 and TRBJ1-3; no definite D call. Looked up from germline, CDR1 is SGHRS and CDR2 is YFSETQ. Trimming removed 4 bases from V and 0 bases from J, with 14 bases in between. This CDR3 is 16 amino acids long. The CDR3 region is CASSPWQSSSGNTIYF. Written as DNA, the CDR3 is TGCGCCAGCAGCCCTTGGCAGTCGAGCTCTGGAAACACCATATATTTT.

Relative to its sample, this clone is medium-sized. Here the CDR3 reads CASSGGGATYEQYF. DNA of the CDR3: TGTGCCAGCAGCGGGGGGGGCGCGACCTACGAGCAGTACTTC. The chain is built from TRBV11-3 and TRBJ2-7, with a tentative D call TRBD2 (7 bases). CDR3 size: 14 residues. Looked up from germline, CDR1 is SGHNT and CDR2 is YENEEA. V lost 5 bases and J lost 2, with 13 bases in between.

The V gene is TRBV19, the J gene TRBJ2-7, with 8 bases fitting TRBD1. This CDR3 comprises 13 residues. Unmatched junction bases numbered 6, after V lost 5 bases and J lost 6 bases. Germline V gene lookup returns CDR1 LNHDA and CDR2 SQIVND (reference sequence). CDR3: CASSPDRVPEQYF. The CDR3 region has the DNA TGTGCCAGTAGTCCGGACAGGGTGCCCGAGCAGTACTTC.

The V and J genes are TRBV23-1 and TRBJ2-3; 12 nucleotides match TRBD2. TRBV23-1 is classed as an ORF, of uncertain function. The CDR3 consists of 17 residues. With 4 bases clipped from V and 3 bases from J, the junction kept 8 bases outside the gene matches. Here the CDR3 reads CASSRRLAGVGTDTQYF. The CDR3 DNA is TGCGCCAGCAGTCGCCGACTAGCGGGAGTTGGGACAGATACGCAGTATTTT.

This clone qualifies as hyperexpanded (1% or more). The J gene is TRBJ1-1, the V gene TRBV28; no firm D call. The V end lost 7 bases, the J end lost 8 bases, and 14 bases lay between the germline ends. The CDR3 is made up of 12 amino acids. Germline CDR1 is MDHEN and CDR2 is SYDVKM. CDR3 region: CASTFTQTEAFF. DNA for the CDR3: TGTGCCAGCACTTTTACCCAGACAGAAGCTTTCTTT.

This clone showed up just a few times. The CDR3 DNA reads as TGTGCCAGTAGTATATCCCAGGATCAAGAGACCCAGTACTTC. It yields the protein CASSISQDQETQYF. The rearrangement uses TRBV19 and TRBJ2-5; no clear D gene. This CDR3 spans 14 amino acids. Trimming took off 2 bases at V and 2 bases at J, with 9 bases between the two ends. Germline CDR1 reads LNHDA; CDR2 reads SQIVND (reference sequence).

This clone appeared a few times. The chain uses TRBV30 and TRBJ2-5; the D gene is possibly TRBD2 (6 bases). The CDR3 is 15 residues long. Trimming stripped 1 base from V and 4 bases from J, with 16 bases between. Germline loops: CDR1 GTSNPN, CDR2 SVGIG (reference sequence). CDR3 sequence reads: CAWSAPMTRSETQYF. The CDR3 DNA sequence: TGTGCCTGGAGTGCACCGATGACTAGATCAGAGACCCAGTACTTC.

This chain uses TRBV10-2 with TRBJ2-1, with 13 bases matching TRBD2. CDR1 and CDR2 from the germline V gene are WSHSY and SAAADI. The length of the CDR3 is 16 residues. V dropped 6 bases and J dropped 9; count of bases not matched to a gene: 11. The CDR3: CASRVGLAGVGSEQFF. The CDR3 DNA is TGCGCCAGCAGGGTCGGACTAGCGGGAGTGGGAAGTGAGCAGTTCTTC.

This clone has a handful of counts. This sequence joins TRBV6-8 and TRBJ2-7, with 11 bases aligning to TRBD1. The ends lost 10 bases at V and 2 bases at J; junction bases unmatched: 4. This CDR3 is built from 13 residues. The germline gives CDR1 MNHGY, CDR2 SAAAGT. CDR3: CAIGTGGAYEQYF. DNA of the CDR3: TGTGCCATAGGGACAGGGGGAGCCTACGAGCAGTACTTC.

This clone is labeled as large. The genes are TRBV6-8 and TRBJ2-2; 8 positions agree with TRBD2. Germline CDR1 reads MNHGY; CDR2 reads SAAAGT. The CDR3 is made up of 16 amino acids. The V and J ends lost 5 bases and 0 bases, in that order; junction bases with no gene match: 5. CDR3 DNA: TGTGCCAGCAGTGCGCAAGCGGGGGCGAACACCGGGGAGCTGTTTTTT. Translated, it gives CASSAQAGANTGELFF.

As for this clone: The junction and the germline gene differ at one end; a read error may be behind it. The rearrangement joins TRBV6-8 to TRBJ1-2; 8 nucleotides match TRBD1. The CDR3 is 13 amino acids. The V gene's germline CDR1 is MNHGY and CDR2 SAAAGT. CDR3 residues: CASSLMDREDLFF. The CDR3 DNA follows: TGTGCCAGCAGCCTTATGGACAGGGAGGACCTCTTCTTC.

V and J are TRBV28 and TRBJ2-2; D is ambiguous. This CDR3 has 17 amino acids. Trimming removed 4 bases at V and 3 bases at J, with 18 bases between. From germline, CDR1 is MDHEN and CDR2 SYDVKM. The CDR3 protein is CASSWGMDFRDTGELFF. For the CDR3, the DNA is TGTGCCAGCAGTTGGGGTATGGATTTTCGGGACACCGGGGAGCTGTTTTTT.

This chain links TRBV30 with TRBJ2-1; D is undetermined. V was shortened by 0 bases and J by 6 bases, with 15 bases between the two germline ends. Per the germline V gene, CDR1 is GTSNPN and CDR2 is SVGIG (reference sequence). This CDR3 contains 15 residues. CDR3 in amino acids: CAWSVGLDGVNEQFF. CDR3 DNA: TGTGCCTGGAGTGTGGGTCTAGATGGAGTCAATGAGCAGTTCTTC.

J is TRBJ1-1 and V is TRBV14; D not certain. From germline, CDR1 is SGHDN and CDR2 FVKESK. Trimming pared 0 bases from V and 2 bases from J, leaving 4 bases between. The length of the CDR3 is 13 residues. The CDR3, as DNA: TGTGCCAGCAGCCAAGATACTAACACTGAAGCTTTCTTT. It specifies CASSQDTNTEAFF.